These 11 T cell receptor beta chains were sequenced from one sample in a study of lymphopenia after photon versus proton radiotherapy. Method: immunoSEQ multiplex PCR; TCRdb's copy keeps in-frame clones and lacks some. The sample contains thousands of clones, approximately 80% of which appear only once. The sample consisted of peripheral blood, taken from a patient treated with photon-based radiotherapy. These receptors were obtained from a man younger than 40 with gastric cancer.

The chain combines TRBV12-5 with TRBJ2-7; D perhaps matches TRBD2 (5 bases). V was trimmed by 0 bases and J by 3 bases, leaving 18 bases between them. CDR1 LGHNT and CDR2 FRNRAP come from the germline V gene. CDR3 size: 17 residues. The CDR3 reads CASGLVTRGLVSYEQYF. In nucleotides, the CDR3 is TGTGCTAGTGGTTTGGTAACACGGGGTCTAGTAAGCTACGAGCAGTACTTC.

V usage is TRBV4-3 and J usage is TRBJ2-7; no firm D call. V was shortened by 4 bases and J by 2 bases, with 15 bases between the two germline ends. The CDR3 is 15 residues long. CDR1 and CDR2 (germline): LGHNA, YSLEER. The CDR3 DNA reads as TGCGCCAGCAGCCCATACTTGGGCCCTACCTACGAGCAGTACTTC. This codes for CASSPYLGPTYEQYF.

The chain is built from TRBV9 and TRBJ1-6; 10 positions agree with TRBD1. The CDR3 is 16 amino acids. Per the germline V gene, CDR1 is SGDLS and CDR2 is YYNGEE. Trimming removed 4 bases from V and 7 bases from J; junction bases left unmatched: 8. The CDR3 protein is CASSSGQGTGNSPLHF. CDR3 nucleotides: TGTGCCAGCAGCTCGGGACAGGGGACGGGGAATTCACCCCTCCACTTT.

The chain joins TRBV7-2 to TRBJ2-7; 8 bases are shared with TRBD1. The CDR3 runs 15 residues. The germline V gene has CDR1 SGHTA and CDR2 FQGNSA. Losses at the gene ends were 5 bases for V and 3 bases for J; bases not matched to a gene: 9. The CDR3 sequence: CASSPDSGQDYEQYF. The CDR3 DNA reads TGTGCCAGCAGCCCCGATTCGGGACAGGACTACGAGCAGTACTTC.

The V call is TRBV7-8, the J call TRBJ2-1; D is ambiguous. Germline CDR1 reads SGHVS; CDR2 reads FQNEAQ. Deletions cut 3 bases from V and 5 bases from J, with 8 bases between. The CDR3 is 13 amino acids. The CDR3 bases are TGTGCCAGCAGCTTCTACGGAAACAATGAGCAGTTCTTC. It specifies CASSFYGNNEQFF.

DNA of the CDR3: TGTGCCAGCAGTGGAGGGACTAGTGGTGAGACCCAGTACTTC. Protein: CASSGGTSGETQYF. The chain links TRBV7-9 to TRBJ2-5; 8 nucleotides align to TRBD2. This CDR3 is built from 14 residues. Trimming cost V 6 bases and J 5 bases; bases outside gene matches: 8. CDR1 is SEHNR, CDR2 FQNEAQ, per germline (reference sequence).

The V gene is TRBV9, the J gene TRBJ1-2; D gene uncertain. V was cut by 0 bases and J by 8 bases, with 17 bases left in between. Germline V gives CDR1 SGDLS, CDR2 YYNGEE. The CDR3 spans 15 residues. This chain's CDR3 is CASSVAPAGESGYTF. The CDR3 coding sequence is TGTGCCAGCAGCGTAGCTCCCGCCGGGGAATCGGGCTACACCTTC.

The CDR3 coding sequence is TGCGCCAGCAGTGAATCTGGGGGGCAAGAGACCCAGTACTTC. This translates into CASSESGGQETQYF. The chain couples TRBV10-1 to TRBJ2-5; D perhaps matches TRBD2 (6 bases). Trimming removed 3 bases from V and 2 bases from J, with 10 bases in between. The germline CDR1 and CDR2 sequences are WNHNN and SYGVQD (reference sequence). The CDR3 contains 14 residues.

The chain carries TRBV29-1 and TRBJ1-1; D might be TRBD1 (6 bases). Germline V gene lookup returns CDR1 SQVTM and CDR2 ANQGSEA. V lost 5 bases, J lost 6 bases, and 19 bases lay in between. CDR3 length: 14 residues. As DNA, the CDR3 is TGCAGCGTTCAAGCCGGGGCAGGGGTCCCTGAAGCTTTCTTT. This gives the protein CSVQAGAGVPEAFF. The full variable domain, its missing parts supplied by reference TRBV29-1 and TRBJ1-1, is SAVISQKPSRDICQRGTSLTIQCQVDSQVTMMFWYRQQPGQSLTLIATANQGSEATYESGFVIDKFPISRPNLTFSTLTVSNMSPEDSSIYLCSVQAGAGVPEAFFGQGTRLTVV.

This chain links TRBV5-6 with TRBJ2-2; no reliable D call. V dropped 0 bases and J dropped 6 bases, with 9 bases sitting between them. Germline V CDR1 and CDR2: SGHDT, YYEEEE. The CDR3 has 14 residues. CDR3 protein: CASSLGQVAGELFF. In DNA, the CDR3 is TGTGCCAGCAGCTTGGGGCAGGTTGCCGGGGAGCTGTTTTTT.

In regard to this clone: The junction departs from germline at one end; a sequencing error may be responsible. V and J are TRBV7-9 and TRBJ1-1; no firm D call. This CDR3 spans 13 amino acids. Per the germline V gene, CDR1 is SEHNR and CDR2 is FQNEAQ (reference sequence). CDR3: CASSPGPNTEAFF. CDR3 coding DNA: TGCGCCAGCAGCCCGGGCCCAAACACTGAAGCTTTCTTT.